The clone carrying this T cell receptor beta chain was observed once. Other DNA sequences within the sample encode an identical CDR3. In the study's own analysis: Nucleated cell counts were estimated from reference gene primer amplification. TCRdb keeps only in-frame clones here, not all; method: immunoSEQ multiplex PCR. V and J calls and clone size come straight from that table; D and trimming were deduced from the DNA. Of more than 95,000 clones listed, roughly 86% are singletons. Germline CDR1 reads SQVTM; CDR2 reads ANQGSEA. The CDR3 has 11 amino acids. The V and J ends lost 4 bases and 4 bases respectively, with 7 bases between them. This record comes from a study of blood T cell repertoires in COVID-19. Overall study: Nucleic acid was either cDNA or gDNA, and it came from T cells, B-cell-depleted T cells, or PBMCs.

The sequenced material came from peripheral blood. The rearrangement links TRBV29-1 to TRBJ1-2; no firm D call. The receptor was isolated from a woman aged 55-70 years in a cohort sampled during active or convalescent COVID-19. CDR3 sequence: CSVADSYGYTF. The CDR3 DNA reads as TGCAGCGTTGCCGACTCCTATGGCTACACCTTC.